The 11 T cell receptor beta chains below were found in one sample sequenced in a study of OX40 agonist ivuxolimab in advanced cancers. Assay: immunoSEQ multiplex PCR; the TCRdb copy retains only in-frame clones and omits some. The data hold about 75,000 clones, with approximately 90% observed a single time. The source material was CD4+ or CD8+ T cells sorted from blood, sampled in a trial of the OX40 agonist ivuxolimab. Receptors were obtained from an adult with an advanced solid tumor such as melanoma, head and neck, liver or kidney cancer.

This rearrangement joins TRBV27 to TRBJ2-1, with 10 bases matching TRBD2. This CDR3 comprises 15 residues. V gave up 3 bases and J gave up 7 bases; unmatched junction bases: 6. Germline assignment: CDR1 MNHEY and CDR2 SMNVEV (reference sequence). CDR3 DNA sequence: TGTGCCAGCAGTTTGGGACTAGCGTTTCGGAATGAGCAGTTCTTC. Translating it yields CASSLGLAFRNEQFF.

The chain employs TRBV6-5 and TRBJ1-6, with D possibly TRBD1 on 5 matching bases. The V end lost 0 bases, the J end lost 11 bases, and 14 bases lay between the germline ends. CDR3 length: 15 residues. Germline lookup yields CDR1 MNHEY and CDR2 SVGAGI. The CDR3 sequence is CASSYSTGLVAPLHF. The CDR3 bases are TGTGCCAGCAGTTACTCTACAGGATTAGTGGCACCCCTCCACTTT.

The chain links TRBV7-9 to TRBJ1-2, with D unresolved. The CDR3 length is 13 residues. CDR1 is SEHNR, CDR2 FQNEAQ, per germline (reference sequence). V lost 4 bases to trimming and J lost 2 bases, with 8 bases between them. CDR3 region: CASSSDANYGYTF. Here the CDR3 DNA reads TGTGCCAGCAGCTCGGACGCCAACTATGGCTACACCTTC.

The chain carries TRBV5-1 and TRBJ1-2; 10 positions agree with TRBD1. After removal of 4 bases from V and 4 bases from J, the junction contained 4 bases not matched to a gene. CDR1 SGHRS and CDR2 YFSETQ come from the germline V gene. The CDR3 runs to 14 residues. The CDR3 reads CASSPGQGIYGYTF. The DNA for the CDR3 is TGCGCCAGCAGCCCGGGACAGGGGATCTATGGCTACACCTTC.

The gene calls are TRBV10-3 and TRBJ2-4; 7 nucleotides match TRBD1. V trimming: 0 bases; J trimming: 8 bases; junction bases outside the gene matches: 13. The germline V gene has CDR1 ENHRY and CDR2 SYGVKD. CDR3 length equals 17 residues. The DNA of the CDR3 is TGTGCCATCAGTGAGTCCTTCGATATGACAGGGTCGGACATTCAGTACTTC. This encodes CAISESFDMTGSDIQYF.

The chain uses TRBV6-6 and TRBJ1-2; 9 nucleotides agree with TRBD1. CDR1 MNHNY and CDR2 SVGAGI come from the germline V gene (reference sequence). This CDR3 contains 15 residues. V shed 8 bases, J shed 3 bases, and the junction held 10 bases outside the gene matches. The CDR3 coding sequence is TGTGCCAGCTCCGCCCTGGGACAGGGCGACTATGGCTACACCTTC. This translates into CASSALGQGDYGYTF.

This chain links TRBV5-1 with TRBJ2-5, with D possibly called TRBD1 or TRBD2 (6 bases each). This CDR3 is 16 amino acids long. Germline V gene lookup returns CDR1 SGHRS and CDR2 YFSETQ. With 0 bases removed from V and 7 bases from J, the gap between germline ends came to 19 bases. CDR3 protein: CASSLAGTREGGTQYF. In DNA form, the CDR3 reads TGCGCCAGCAGCTTGGCCGGGACACGCGAGGGGGGGACCCAGTACTTC.

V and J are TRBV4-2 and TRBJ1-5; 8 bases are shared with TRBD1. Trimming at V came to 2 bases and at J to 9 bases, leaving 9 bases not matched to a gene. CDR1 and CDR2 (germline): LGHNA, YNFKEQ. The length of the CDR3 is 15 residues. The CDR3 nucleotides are TGTGCCAGCAGCCAACCTGGACAGGGAAGTCGGCCCCAGCATTTT. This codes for CASSQPGQGSRPQHF.

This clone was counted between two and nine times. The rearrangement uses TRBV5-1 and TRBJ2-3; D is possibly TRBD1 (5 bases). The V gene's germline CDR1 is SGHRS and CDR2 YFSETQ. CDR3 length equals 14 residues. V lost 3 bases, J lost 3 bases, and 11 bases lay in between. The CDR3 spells CASSSDQGTDTQYF. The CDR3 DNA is TGCGCCAGCAGCTCCGACCAGGGAACAGATACGCAGTATTTT. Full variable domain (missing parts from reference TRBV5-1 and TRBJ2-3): KAGVTQTPRYLIKTRGQQVTLSCSPISGHRSVSWYQQTPGQGLQFLFEYFSETQRNKGNFPGRFSGRQFSNSRSEMNVSTLELGDSALYLCASSSDQGTDTQYFGPGTRLTVL.

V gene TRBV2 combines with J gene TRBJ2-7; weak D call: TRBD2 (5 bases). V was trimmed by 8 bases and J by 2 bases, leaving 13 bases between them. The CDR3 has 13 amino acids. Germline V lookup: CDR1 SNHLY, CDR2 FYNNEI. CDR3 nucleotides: TGTGCCAGCGATGGGGAGCGACCCTACGAGCAGTACTTC. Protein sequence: CASDGERPYEQYF. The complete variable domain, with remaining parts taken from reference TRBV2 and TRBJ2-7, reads EPEVTQTPSHQVTQMGQEVILRCVPISNHLYFYWYRQILGQKVEFLVSFYNNEISEKSEIFDDQFSVERPDGSNFTLKIRSTKLEDSAMYFCASDGERPYEQYFGPGTRLTVT.

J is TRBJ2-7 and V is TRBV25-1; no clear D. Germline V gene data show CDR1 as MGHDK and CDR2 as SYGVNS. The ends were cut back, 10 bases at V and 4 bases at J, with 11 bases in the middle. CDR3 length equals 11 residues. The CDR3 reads CATESFYEQYF. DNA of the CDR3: TGTGCCACCGAATCCTTTTACGAGCAGTACTTC.